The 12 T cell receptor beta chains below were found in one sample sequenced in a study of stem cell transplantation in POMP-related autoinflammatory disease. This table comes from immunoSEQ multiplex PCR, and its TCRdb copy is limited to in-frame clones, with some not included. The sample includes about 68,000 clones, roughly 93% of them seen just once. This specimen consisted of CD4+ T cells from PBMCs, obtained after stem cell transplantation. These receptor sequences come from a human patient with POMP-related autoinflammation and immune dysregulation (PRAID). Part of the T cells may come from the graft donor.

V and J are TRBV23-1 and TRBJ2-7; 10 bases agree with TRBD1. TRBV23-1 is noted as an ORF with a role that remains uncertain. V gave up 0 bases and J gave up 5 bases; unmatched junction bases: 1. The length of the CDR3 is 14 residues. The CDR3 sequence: CASSQSTGGNEQYF. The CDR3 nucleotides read TGCGCCAGCAGTCAATCGACAGGGGGCAACGAGCAGTACTTC.

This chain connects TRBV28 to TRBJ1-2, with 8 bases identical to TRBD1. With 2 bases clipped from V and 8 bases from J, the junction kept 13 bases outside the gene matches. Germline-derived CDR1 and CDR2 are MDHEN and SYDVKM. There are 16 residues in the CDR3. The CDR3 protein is CASSLKMRQGLGGYTF. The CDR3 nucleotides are TGTGCCAGCAGTTTAAAAATGAGACAGGGGTTGGGGGGCTACACCTTC.

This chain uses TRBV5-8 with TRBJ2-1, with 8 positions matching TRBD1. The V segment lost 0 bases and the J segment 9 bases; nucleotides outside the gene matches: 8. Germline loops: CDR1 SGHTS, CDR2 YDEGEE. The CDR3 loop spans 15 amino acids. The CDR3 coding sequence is TGTGCCAGCAGCTTGGTAGGGGTGGGGACAGGTGAGCAGTTCTTC. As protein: CASSLVGVGTGEQFF.

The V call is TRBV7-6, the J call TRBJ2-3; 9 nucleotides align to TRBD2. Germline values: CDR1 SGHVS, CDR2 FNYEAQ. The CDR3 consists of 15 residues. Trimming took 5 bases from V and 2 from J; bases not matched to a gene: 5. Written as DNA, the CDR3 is TGTGCCAGCAGCCTCCTAGCGGGAATCACAGATACGCAGTATTTT. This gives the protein CASSLLAGITDTQYF.

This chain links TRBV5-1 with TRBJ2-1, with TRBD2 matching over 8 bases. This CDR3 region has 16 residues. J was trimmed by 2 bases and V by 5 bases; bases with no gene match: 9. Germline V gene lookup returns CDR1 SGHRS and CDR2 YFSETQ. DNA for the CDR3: TGCGCCAGCAGTCCGTTAGCGGGATCACCCTACAATGAGCAGTTCTTC. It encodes CASSPLAGSPYNEQFF.

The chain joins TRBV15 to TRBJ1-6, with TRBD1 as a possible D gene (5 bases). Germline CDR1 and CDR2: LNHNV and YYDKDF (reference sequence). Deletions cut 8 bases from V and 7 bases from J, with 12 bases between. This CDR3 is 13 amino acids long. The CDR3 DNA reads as TGTGCCACCGCGGGGCTGGGGAATTCACCCCTCCACTTT. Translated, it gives CATAGLGNSPLHF.

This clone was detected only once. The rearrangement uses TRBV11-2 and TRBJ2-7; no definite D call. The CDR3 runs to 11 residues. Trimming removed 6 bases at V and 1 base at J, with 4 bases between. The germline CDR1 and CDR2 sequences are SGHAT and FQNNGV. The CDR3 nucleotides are TGTGCCAGCAGGGTTTCCTACGAGCAGTACTTC. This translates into CASRVSYEQYF.

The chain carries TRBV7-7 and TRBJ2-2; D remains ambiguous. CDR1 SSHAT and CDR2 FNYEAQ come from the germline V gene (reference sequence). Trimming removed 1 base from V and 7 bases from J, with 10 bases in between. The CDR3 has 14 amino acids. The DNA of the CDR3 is TGTGCCAGCAGCTTAGGGCATACGGGCGGGGAGCTGTTTTTT. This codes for CASSLGHTGGELFF.

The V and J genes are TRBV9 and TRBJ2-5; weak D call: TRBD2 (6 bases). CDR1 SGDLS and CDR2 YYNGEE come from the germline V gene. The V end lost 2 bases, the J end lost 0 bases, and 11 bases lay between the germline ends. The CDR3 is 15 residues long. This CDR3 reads CASSVGGAYQETQYF. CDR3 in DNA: TGTGCCAGCAGCGTGGGCGGGGCGTACCAAGAGACCCAGTACTTC.

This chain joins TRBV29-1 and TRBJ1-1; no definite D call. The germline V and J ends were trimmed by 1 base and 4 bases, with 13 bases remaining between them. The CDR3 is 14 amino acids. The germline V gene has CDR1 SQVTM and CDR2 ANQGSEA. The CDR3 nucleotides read TGCAGCGTTGAAGTCGGTGGGCGAGGCACTGAAGCTTTCTTT. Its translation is CSVEVGGRGTEAFF.

The DNA of the CDR3 is TGTGCCAGCAGCCGAGCCCCGGGACAGGGAGAGTACAATGAGCAGTTCTTC. It encodes CASSRAPGQGEYNEQFF. V usage is TRBV5-8 and J usage is TRBJ2-1, with TRBD1 matching 9 bases. CDR1 and CDR2 (germline): SGHTS, YDEGEE. This CDR3 has 17 amino acids. V lost 4 bases to trimming and J lost 4 bases; unmatched junction nucleotides: 12.

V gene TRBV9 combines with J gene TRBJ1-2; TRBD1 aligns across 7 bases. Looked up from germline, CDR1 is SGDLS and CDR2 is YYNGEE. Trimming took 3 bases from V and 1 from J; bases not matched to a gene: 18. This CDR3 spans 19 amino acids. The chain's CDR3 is CASSGGDSLLSWGNYGYTF. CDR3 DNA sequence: TGTGCCAGCAGCGGAGGGGACAGCCTCCTCTCATGGGGTAACTATGGCTACACCTTC.